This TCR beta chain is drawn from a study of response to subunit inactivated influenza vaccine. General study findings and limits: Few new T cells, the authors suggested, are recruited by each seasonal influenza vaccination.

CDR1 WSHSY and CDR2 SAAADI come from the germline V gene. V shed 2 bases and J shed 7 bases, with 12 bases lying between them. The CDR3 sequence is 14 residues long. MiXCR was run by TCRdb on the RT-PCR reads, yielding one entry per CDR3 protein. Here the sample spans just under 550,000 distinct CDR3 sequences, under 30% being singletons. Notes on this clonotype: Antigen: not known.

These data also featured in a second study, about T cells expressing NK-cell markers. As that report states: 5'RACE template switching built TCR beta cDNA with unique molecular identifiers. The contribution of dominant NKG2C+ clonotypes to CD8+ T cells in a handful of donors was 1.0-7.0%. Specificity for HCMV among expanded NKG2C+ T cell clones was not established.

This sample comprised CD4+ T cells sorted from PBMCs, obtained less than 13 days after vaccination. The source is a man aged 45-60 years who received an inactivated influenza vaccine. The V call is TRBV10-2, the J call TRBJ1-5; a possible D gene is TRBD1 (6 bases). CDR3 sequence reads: CASSERGGGQPQHF. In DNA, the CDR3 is TGCGCCAGCAGTGAGAGGGGGGGAGGGCAGCCCCAGCATTTT.